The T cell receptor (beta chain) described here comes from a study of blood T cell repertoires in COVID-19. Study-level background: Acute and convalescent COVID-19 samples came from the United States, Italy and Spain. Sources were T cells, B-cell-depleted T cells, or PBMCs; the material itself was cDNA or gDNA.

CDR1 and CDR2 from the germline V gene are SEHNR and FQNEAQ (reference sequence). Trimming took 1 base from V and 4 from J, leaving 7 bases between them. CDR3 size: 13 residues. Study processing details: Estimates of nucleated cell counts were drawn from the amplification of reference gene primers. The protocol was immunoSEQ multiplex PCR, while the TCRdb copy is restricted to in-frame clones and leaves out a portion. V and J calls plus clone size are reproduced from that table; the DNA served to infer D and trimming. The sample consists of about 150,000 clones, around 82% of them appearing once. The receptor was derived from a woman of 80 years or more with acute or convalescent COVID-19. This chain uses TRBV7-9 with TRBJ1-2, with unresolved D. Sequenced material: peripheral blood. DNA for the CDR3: TGTGCCAGCAGCTTAGTGGCAGTCTATGGCTACACCTTC. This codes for CASSLVAVYGYTF. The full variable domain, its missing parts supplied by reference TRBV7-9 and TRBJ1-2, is DTGVSQNPRHKITKRGQNVTFRCDPISEHNRLYWYRQTLGQGPEFLTYFQNEAQLEKSRLLSDRFSAERPKGSFSTLEIQRTEQGDSAMYLCASSLVAVYGYTFGSGTRLTVV.